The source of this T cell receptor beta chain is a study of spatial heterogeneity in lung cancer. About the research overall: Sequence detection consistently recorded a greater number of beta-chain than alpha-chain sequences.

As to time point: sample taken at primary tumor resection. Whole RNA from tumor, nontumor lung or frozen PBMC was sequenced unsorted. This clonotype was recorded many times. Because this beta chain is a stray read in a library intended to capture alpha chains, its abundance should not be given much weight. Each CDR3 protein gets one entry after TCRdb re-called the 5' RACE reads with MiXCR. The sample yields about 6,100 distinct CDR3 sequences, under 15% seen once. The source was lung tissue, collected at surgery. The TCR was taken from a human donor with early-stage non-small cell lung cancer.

The CDR3 DNA reads TGTGCCAGCAGCGTAGGCCCCGGGAGTACAGGGTCCCAGTACTTC. Translating gives CASSVGPGSTGSQYF. The V and J genes are TRBV9 and TRBJ2-5, with D possibly being TRBD1 or TRBD2 (6 bases each). This CDR3 region has 15 residues. From germline, CDR1 is SGDLS and CDR2 YYNGEE. Trimming took 0 bases from V and 9 from J, leaving 18 bases between them.